Listed here is a single TCR beta chain. How the authors handled the data: Reference gene primer amplification yielded estimated nucleated cell counts. Repertoires were generated with immunoSEQ multiplex PCR, while TCRdb's copy carries only in-frame clones and drops some. D and trimming come from the DNA, and the V and J calls and clone size come from that table. The table records 100,000 or so clones, about four fifths of them present only once. This sample is part of a study of blood T cell repertoires in COVID-19. Whole-study context: Spain, Italy and the United States supplied samples that represented acute and convalescent COVID-19. Sources were T cells, B-cell-depleted T cells, or PBMCs; the material itself was cDNA or gDNA.

V lost 0 bases, J lost 0 bases, and 9 bases lay in between. Germline lookup yields CDR1 GTSNPN and CDR2 SVGIG (reference sequence). CDR3 length: 15 residues. The chain couples TRBV30 to TRBJ1-5; D call uncertain. Sequenced material: peripheral blood. The TCR was taken from a woman between 65 and 79 years old with acute or convalescent COVID-19. In DNA form, the CDR3 reads TGTGCCTGGAGTGTCGCGGCATATAGCAATCAGCCCCAGCATTTT. Translating gives CAWSVAAYSNQPQHF.